This T cell receptor (beta chain) was sequenced in a study of shared clonotypes between healthy human individuals. In the study overall: Researchers drew samples from a couple of women and a few men aged 18 to 49. For every donor, three CD4 naive, three CD4 memory, two CD8 naive and one CD8 memory plates were used. General study findings and limits: Relative to memory subsets, naive subsets generally showed larger estimated richness. Measured sharing among donors was expected to vary with sequencing depth.

Profiled with immunoSEQ multiplex PCR; TCRdb holds only in-frame clones, not every one. Of hundreds of thousands of clones in the sample, approximately 96% are singletons; the top ten hold 0.095% to 0.13%. Germline V gene data show CDR1 as MGHRA and CDR2 as YSYEKL. This CDR3 comprises 11 residues. Trimming pared 2 bases from V and 8 bases from J, leaving 6 bases between. Terminally differentiated effector memory CD45RA+ cells were excluded by CCR7 positive selection of CD45RO-negative cells. This clone came up a few times. Its cognate antigen is unknown. This TCR came from a woman under 40 in good health. What was sequenced was naive CD8+ T cells sorted from blood. V usage is TRBV4-1 and J usage is TRBJ1-1; D uncertain. This chain's CDR3 is CASSQRGEAFF. CDR3 sequence (DNA): TGCGCCAGCAGCCAACGCGGAGAAGCTTTCTTT.